Presented here are 8 T cell receptor beta chains from one specimen sequenced in a study of Ad26.COV2.S vaccination and SARS-CoV-2 variants. The table came from immunoSEQ multiplex PCR; TCRdb's copy has only in-frame clones and leaves some out. The data show some 350,000 clones, 90% to 95% seen once. The material was peripheral blood, obtained after recovery from COVID-19. The receptors were sampled from a human donor who had recovered from COVID-19.

The chain carries TRBV24-1 and TRBJ1-5, with no clear D. This CDR3 comprises 11 residues. Trimming shortened V by 9 bases and J by 10 bases, and 12 bases separated the two germline ends. From germline, CDR1 is KGHDR and CDR2 SFDVKD. The chain's CDR3 is CATGLTGPQHF. CDR3 DNA sequence: TGTGCCACCGGCCTCACCGGACCCCAGCATTTT.

The V call is TRBV25-1, the J call TRBJ1-6; a weak D match, TRBD1 (6 bases). The germline V and J ends were trimmed by 6 bases and 8 bases, with 14 bases remaining between them. The CDR3 loop spans 14 amino acids. Germline V gene sequence: CDR1 MGHDK, CDR2 SYGVNS. The CDR3 is CASSDQTGYSPLHF. As DNA, the CDR3 is TGTGCCAGCAGCGATCAGACAGGCTATTCACCCCTCCACTTT.

The chain has TRBV10-1 and TRBJ2-1; TRBD2 matches 12 bases. The CDR3 is 16 amino acids. The germline CDR1 and CDR2 sequences are WNHNN and SYGVQD (reference sequence). V dropped 4 bases and J dropped 3; count of bases not matched to a gene: 4. CDR3 in amino acids: CASSATSGGLYNEQFF. The DNA of the CDR3 is TGCGCCAGCAGTGCCACTAGCGGGGGGCTCTACAATGAGCAGTTCTTC.

V and J are TRBV6-6 and TRBJ2-5, with 7 bases matching TRBD1. With V trimmed by 2 bases and J by 5 bases, 5 bases remained unmatched. CDR1 and CDR2 (germline): MNHNY, SVGAGI (reference sequence). CDR3 length equals 14 residues. The DNA for the CDR3 is TGTGCCAGCAGTTACCACAGGGGTCAGGAGACCCAGTACTTC. Protein: CASSYHRGQETQYF.

The chain recombines TRBV6-5 with TRBJ2-6; D ambiguous. This CDR3 comprises 11 residues. V lost 9 bases, J lost 4 bases, and 4 bases lay in between. The germline gives CDR1 MNHEY, CDR2 SVGAGI. CDR3 amino acids: CARLGANVLTF. The CDR3 bases are TGTGCCAGGTTGGGGGCCAACGTCCTGACTTTC.

The V call is TRBV11-2, the J call TRBJ2-7, with 11 bases matching TRBD2. The CDR3 has 15 residues. The germline gives CDR1 SGHAT, CDR2 FQNNGV. Unmatched junction bases numbered 6, after V lost 1 base and J lost 7 bases. The CDR3 here is CASSLALAGGQEQYF. The CDR3 nucleotides are TGTGCCAGCAGCTTAGCATTAGCGGGGGGGCAAGAGCAGTACTTC.

The chain couples TRBV25-1 to TRBJ2-7; 10 bases agree with TRBD1. V trimming: 8 bases; J trimming: 3 bases; junction bases outside the gene matches: 4. This CDR3 spans 13 amino acids. CDR1 and CDR2 from the germline V gene are MGHDK and SYGVNS. The CDR3, as DNA: TGTGCCAGCGGACAGGGGGAAGGCTACGAGCAGTACTTC. It encodes CASGQGEGYEQYF.

This clone has a single count. The V call is TRBV5-1, the J call TRBJ2-7; 11 nucleotides line up with TRBD1. Germline CDR1 and CDR2: SGHRS and YFSETQ. J lost 7 bases, V lost 4 bases, and 10 bases had no gene match. The CDR3 runs to 15 residues. The CDR3 here is CASSPWDRGGYEQYF. CDR3 sequence (DNA): TGCGCCAGCAGCCCGTGGGACAGGGGGGGTTATGAGCAGTACTTC.